This is a list of T cell receptor beta chains from one sample in a study of blood T cell repertoires in COVID-19. Some clones are missing from TCRdb's copy, which holds only in-frame ones; the method was immunoSEQ multiplex PCR. The table has some 180,000 clones, about 85% seen once. Sequencing was carried out using peripheral blood. The receptor source for this set is a woman aged 60-75 years with acute or convalescent COVID-19. CDR3s include the opening cysteine and the closing phenylalanine or tryptophan. Fields, in order: D gene, clone size, J gene, V gene, CDR3 protein, CDR3 DNA. A D gene is named only where the DNA matches it firmly. Clone size appears in some rows only: once, few, many, or a class for an expanded clone.

.,.,TRBJ1-3,TRBV5-1,CASSLGSPGNTIYF,TGCGCCAGCAGCTTGGGTAGCCCTGGAAACACCATATATTTT
.,once,TRBJ1-2,TRBV28,CASSSGGLRRSRGYTF,TGTGCCAGCAGTTCCGGGGGGCTTAGAAGGTCTAGGGGCTACACCTTC
.,.,TRBJ2-5,TRBV15,CATSKLGGAGETQYF,TGTGCCACCAGTAAGCTGGGGGGGGCTGGTGAGACCCAGTACTTC
.,.,TRBJ2-1,TRBV4-1,CASSQDRFREQFF,TGCGCCAGCAGCCAAGATCGTTTCCGTGAGCAGTTCTTC
.,.,TRBJ2-1,TRBV3-1/TRBV3-2,CASSHPARRGSYNEQFF,TGTGCCAGCAGCCATCCCGCCCGGAGAGGGTCTTACAATGAGCAGTTCTTC
TRBD1,.,TRBJ1-5,TRBV6-5,CASRGTGSQPQHF,TGTGCCAGCAGAGGGACAGGGTCCCAGCCCCAGCATTTT
.,.,TRBJ1-3,TRBV3-1/TRBV3-2,CASSQAPRFPGNTIYF,TGTGCCAGCAGCCAAGCTCCCCGTTTTCCTGGAAACACCATATATTTT
.,.,TRBJ2-1,TRBV7-8,CASSPSSLEQFF,TGTGCCAGCAGCCCCTCGTCACTGGAGCAGTTCTTC
.,.,TRBJ1-1,TRBV25-1,CASRKHPTEAFF,TGTGCCAGCAGAAAACACCCCACTGAAGCTTTCTTT
TRBD2,.,TRBJ2-1,TRBV7-9,CASSLAGGRVSEQFF,TGTGCCAGCAGCTTAGCGGGCGGGAGGGTCAGTGAGCAGTTCTTC
.,.,TRBJ1-3,TRBV9,CASSVAGTLGNTIYF,TGTGCCAGCAGCGTCGCCGGGACACTAGGAAACACCATATATTTT
.,.,TRBJ2-5,TRBV11-1,CASGRPGYQETQYF,TGTGCCAGCGGTAGGCCAGGGTACCAAGAGACCCAGTACTTC
.,.,TRBJ1-1,TRBV19,CASSIPLRGRGNTEAFF,TGTGCCAGTAGTATACCACTGCGAGGAAGGGGGAACACTGAAGCTTTCTTT
TRBD2,once,TRBJ2-1,TRBV5-1,CASSAGLAGVENNEQFF,TGCGCCAGCAGCGCAGGACTAGCGGGAGTAGAGAACAATGAGCAGTTCTTC
.,.,TRBJ1-1,TRBV5-1,CASSLAVNTEAFF,TGCGCCAGCAGCTTGGCTGTGAACACTGAAGCTTTCTTT
TRBD2,once,TRBJ2-7,TRBV15,CATSSWTSGNTYEQYF,TGTGCCACCAGCAGTTGGACTAGCGGGAACACCTACGAGCAGTACTTC
.,.,TRBJ2-7,TRBV30,CAWGERGKRGYEQYF,TGTGCCTGGGGTGAAAGGGGGAAGCGAGGCTACGAGCAGTACTTC
.,.,TRBJ2-1,TRBV18,CASASGGGNEQFF,TGTGCCAGTGCTAGCGGAGGGGGCAATGAGCAGTTCTTC
.,.,TRBJ2-3,TRBV24-1,CATSDASRDTQYF,TGTGCCACCAGTGATGCGTCCCGAGATACGCAGTATTTT
TRBD1,.,TRBJ1-2,TRBV5-4,CASSRTGDYGYTF,TGTGCCAGCAGCCGGACAGGGGACTATGGCTACACCTTC
.,.,TRBJ2-3,TRBV9,CASSVRGLEDTQYF,TGTGCCAGCAGCGTAAGGGGGTTAGAAGATACGCAGTATTTT
.,.,TRBJ1-1,TRBV19,CASSIRETEAFF,TGTGCCAGTAGTATCCGGGAAACTGAAGCTTTCTTT
.,.,TRBJ2-7,TRBV15,CATSRGRGEAHEQYF,TGTGCCACCAGCAGAGGACGAGGGGAGGCCCACGAGCAGTACTTC
.,.,TRBJ1-2,TRBV7-9,CASSPFSGRGYTF,TGTGCCAGCAGTCCTTTCTCAGGGCGGGGCTACACCTTC
TRBD2,.,TRBJ2-3,TRBV6-5,CASSRVAGGTDTQYF,TGTGCCAGCAGTAGGGTAGCGGGAGGCACAGATACGCAGTATTTT
.,.,TRBJ1-4,TRBV16,CASSGTAEKLFF,TGTGCCAGTTCTGGGACTGCCGAAAAACTGTTTTTT
TRBD1,.,TRBJ1-2,TRBV18,CASSPGDRGYGYTF,TGTGCCAGCTCACCCGGAGACAGGGGCTACGGCTACACCTTC
TRBD1,.,TRBJ1-5,TRBV19,CASTGQGRDQPQHF,TGTGCCAGTACCGGACAGGGCCGGGATCAGCCCCAGCATTTT
.,.,TRBJ2-1,TRBV5-1,CASSLGRRQEYNEQFF,TGCGCCAGCAGCTTGGGTCGGCGACAAGAATACAATGAGCAGTTCTTC
.,.,TRBJ2-2,TRBV4-2,CASSQDGGELFF,TGTGCCAGCAGCCAAGACGGCGGGGAGCTGTTTTTT
TRBD1,.,TRBJ1-1,TRBV6-5,CASSSGQGLNTEAFF,TGTGCCAGCAGCTCCGGACAGGGCTTGAACACTGAAGCTTTCTTT
TRBD1,.,TRBJ1-5,TRBV5-1,CASSSGQGAAQPQHF,TGCGCCAGCAGCTCAGGACAGGGGGCAGCTCAGCCCCAGCATTTT
TRBD2,.,TRBJ2-1,TRBV7-8,CASRELAGGSYNEQFF,TGTGCCAGCAGGGAGCTAGCGGGAGGGTCCTACAATGAGCAGTTCTTC
.,.,TRBJ2-1,TRBV30,CAWSGSELHNEQFF,TGTGCCTGGAGTGGTTCCGAGCTCCACAATGAGCAGTTCTTC
.,.,TRBJ1-5,TRBV28,CASSLRRSQHF,TGTGCCAGCAGTTTACGGCGGTCTCAGCATTTT
TRBD2,.,TRBJ2-1,TRBV15,CATARGRAYNEQFF,TGTGCCACCGCCCGTGGGAGGGCCTACAATGAGCAGTTCTTC
.,.,TRBJ2-7,TRBV7-8,CASSSIRGGEQYF,TGTGCCAGCAGCTCTATTAGGGGCGGAGAGCAGTACTTC
TRBD2,.,TRBJ2-3,TRBV15,CATSRGASGSTDTQYF,TGTGCCACCAGCAGAGGGGCTAGCGGTAGCACAGATACGCAGTATTTT
TRBD2,.,TRBJ2-2,TRBV5-1,CASSSSGRDTGELFF,TGCGCCAGCAGCTCTAGCGGGAGAGATACCGGGGAGCTGTTTTTT
.,.,TRBJ1-3,TRBV7-8,CASSLEQGQGNTIYF,TGTGCCAGCAGCTTAGAGCAGGGTCAGGGAAACACCATATATTTT